This T cell receptor beta chain was profiled in a study of shared clonotypes between healthy human individuals (dated by TCRdb to the early 2020s). Study-wide context: A few men and a couple of women, aged 18 to 49 years, made up the cohort. For each donor, CD4 naive and CD4 memory were each run on three plates, CD8 naive on two plates, and CD8 memory on one plate. To estimate repertoire size and how much clonotype sharing occurs between individuals, the study deeply sequenced the blood TCR repertoires of five healthy adults. Libraries were prepared and TCR repertoires were sequenced by different laboratories using diverse techniques, in order to increase sequencing depth and limit assay-specific biases. Between about 0.94 and 8.9 billion PBMCs per donor were obtained by leukapheresis.

Points the paper makes about the study in general: Larger estimated clonotype richness was generally found for naive subsets than for memory subsets. Higher generation probabilities were observed for clonotypes shared by all four sorted-subset donors than for non-shared clonotypes. Incomplete sequencing was indicated by rarefaction of sorted-subset datasets, despite the large sequencing depth. Sampling was restricted to blood, and TCR repertoires in tissues likely differ from the TCR repertoires found in blood. Around 5% of naive CD4, 3.5% of naive CD8, roughly 2.4% of memory CD4, and about 0.4% of memory CD8 clonotypes were shared across a few donors. Pairwise subsampling led to the expectation that sequencing depth would affect the degree of clonotype sharing among donors. Because the study included only a small number of donors, the genetic and exposure-history diversity represented was limited.

With regard to this clone: The antigen this receptor binds is unknown. Per-base qualities were not stored, and no clone one base away is much larger.

CD8 naive samples were obtained by positive selection for CCR7 among CD45RO-negative cells, yielding a CD45RA+CCR7+ population from which TemRA cells were excluded. Donors were healthy HIV-negative adults with no recently reported acute infections or vaccinations. Every donor was a Caucasian adult residing in Nashville, Tennessee, USA. Blood was obtained by leukapheresis, after which PBMCs were separated by Ficoll-Histopaque density gradient centrifugation and cryopreserved in liquid nitrogen vapor phase. Analytical flow cytometry was used to check the purity and quantity of every magnetically sorted T cell population. Genomic DNA was isolated from every sorted fraction and measured by UV absorbance on a Nanodrop 2000c. Using the deep immunoSEQ assay, TCR CDR3 regions were amplified from genomic DNA by multiplex PCR. For each cell subset, the extracted genomic DNA was distributed evenly across all wells of several immunoSEQ 96-well plates, and each plate served as one replicate. For sorted subsets, 200 to 250 ng of genomic DNA, equivalent to 30,000 or so T cell genomes, went into each replicate PCR. Purified libraries were quantified with a Qubit 3.0 fluorometer, sized on a Bioanalyzer 2100, and re-quantified with the KAPA Library Quantification kit. A separate single-read 150-cycle Illumina NextSeq 550 flow cell was used to sequence each immunoSEQ 96-well plate. The study's own analysis went as follows. Because only junctional sequences without quality scores were contained in the immunoSEQ output, filtering matching that applied to full-length reads could not be performed. Sequences were annotated with PyIR, a Python wrapper for IgBLAST v1.9, using IMGT germline references to assign V/J genes and CDR3. Reads with weak V/J assignments (E-value above 1e-6), missing CDR3, stop codons, out-of-frame junctions, or ambiguous translated residues were removed. A V3J clonotype was defined by an identical inferred V gene, J gene, and CDR3 amino acid sequence. Percentage overlap between repertoires was calculated by dividing the number of shared unique clonotypes by the size of the smaller repertoire. Three approaches were used to assess repertoire richness: RTK rarefaction, the Chao1 estimator, and Recon v2.1 estimates of unobserved clonotypes. Generation probabilities for all TCRbeta clonotypes obtained by the gDNA method from a handful of donors were computed using OLGA. TCRdb carries this immuneACCESS record with in-frame sequences only. Its versions omit some clonotypes, under half of them owing to an unresolved V gene in the studies checked, with the rest unexplained. V, J and clone size are taken as reported in that table, and D and trimming were inferred from the DNA itself. The sample profile shows millions of clones; approximately 94% of them were found once. Together, the top ten hold roughly 1.1% of the sample.

Trimming removed 0 bases from V and 0 bases from J; the gene matches leave 8 bases unexplained. The CDR3 holds 19 amino acids from the cysteine to the phenylalanine. Only CDR3 DNA remains: 57 bases, in frame from the first base. The germline V gene provides CDR1 SGHAT and CDR2 FQNNGV. The sample taken for sequencing was naive CD8+ T cells sorted from blood. This specimen's cell subset or site label, interpreted: CD45RA+CCR7+. The source is a man between 18 and 29 years old in good health. This receptor chain uses TRBV11-2 and TRBJ1-6; a stretch of 7 junction bases matches TRBD1. CDR3 protein: CASSLERGQQSSYNSPLHF. The DNA sequence is TGTGCCAGCAGCTTAGAAAGGGGACAGCAGAGCTCCTATAATTCACCCCTCCACTTT.